This T cell receptor (beta chain) was sequenced for a study of response to subunit inactivated influenza vaccine. Study outcomes and limitations: The authors suggested that every seasonal influenza vaccination recruits few new T cells.

This clonotype was recorded only once. No antigen is known for it. Trimming pared 0 bases from V and 5 bases from J, leaving 16 bases between. There are 16 residues in the CDR3. Germline lookup yields CDR1 SGHTA and CDR2 FQGNSA. Each CDR3 protein is one row after TCRdb ran MiXCR on the RT-PCR reads. This table has hundreds of thousands of distinct CDR3 sequences, about 15% appearing once. The rearrangement uses TRBV7-2 and TRBJ2-5; tentative D call: TRBD2 (6 bases). The input for sequencing was CD4+ T cells sorted from PBMCs, taken approximately 25 months after vaccination. The clonotype comes from a man aged 50 to 75 who received an inactivated influenza vaccine. This chain's CDR3 is CASSLAGTLRTETQYF. Written as DNA, the CDR3 is TGTGCCAGCAGCTTAGCCGGGACTTTACGTACGGAGACCCAGTACTTC.